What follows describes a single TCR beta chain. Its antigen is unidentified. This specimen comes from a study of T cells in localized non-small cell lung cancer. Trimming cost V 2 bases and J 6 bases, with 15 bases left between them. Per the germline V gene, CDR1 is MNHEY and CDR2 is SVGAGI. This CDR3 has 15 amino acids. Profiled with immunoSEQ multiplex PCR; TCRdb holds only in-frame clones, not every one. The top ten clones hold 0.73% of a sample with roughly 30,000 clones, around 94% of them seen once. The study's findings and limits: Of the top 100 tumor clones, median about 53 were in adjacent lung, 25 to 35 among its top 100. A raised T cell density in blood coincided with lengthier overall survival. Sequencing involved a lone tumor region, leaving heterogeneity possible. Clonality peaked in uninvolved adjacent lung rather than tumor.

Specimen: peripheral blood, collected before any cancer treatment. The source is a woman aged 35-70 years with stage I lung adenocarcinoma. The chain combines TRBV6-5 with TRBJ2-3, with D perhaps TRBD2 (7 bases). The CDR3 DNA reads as TGTGCCAGCAGTTACGGCGGGGGCGAATCGGATACGCAGTATTTT. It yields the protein CASSYGGGESDTQYF.